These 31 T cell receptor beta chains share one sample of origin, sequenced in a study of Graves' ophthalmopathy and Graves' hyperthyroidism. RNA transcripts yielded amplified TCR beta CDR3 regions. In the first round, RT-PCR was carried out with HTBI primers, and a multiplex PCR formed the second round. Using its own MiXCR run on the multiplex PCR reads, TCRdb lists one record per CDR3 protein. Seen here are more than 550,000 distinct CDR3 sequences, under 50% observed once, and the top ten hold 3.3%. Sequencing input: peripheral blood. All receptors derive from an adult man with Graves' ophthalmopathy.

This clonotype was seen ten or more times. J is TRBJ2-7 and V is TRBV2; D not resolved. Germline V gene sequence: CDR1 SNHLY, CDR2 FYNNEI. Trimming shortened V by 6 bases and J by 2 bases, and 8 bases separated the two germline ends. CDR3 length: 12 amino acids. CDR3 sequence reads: CASRADTYEQYF. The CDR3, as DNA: TGTGCCAGCAGGGCGGATACCTACGAGCAGTACTTC. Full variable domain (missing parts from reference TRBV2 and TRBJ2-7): EPEVTQTPSHQVTQMGQEVILRCVPISNHLYFYWYRQILGQKVEFLVSFYNNEISEKSEIFDDQFSVERPDGSNFTLKIRSTKLEDSAMYFCASRADTYEQYFGPGTRLTVT.

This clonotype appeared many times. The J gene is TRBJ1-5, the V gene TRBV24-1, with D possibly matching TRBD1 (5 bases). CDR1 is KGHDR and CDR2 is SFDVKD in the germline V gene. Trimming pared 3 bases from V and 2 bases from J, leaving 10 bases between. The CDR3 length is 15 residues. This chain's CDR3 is CATSDRDEGNQPQHF. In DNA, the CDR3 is TGTGCCACCAGTGATCGGGACGAGGGCAATCAGCCCCAGCATTTT.

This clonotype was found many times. CDR3 sequence: CSARLAGKYEQYF. In nucleotides, the CDR3 is TGCAGTGCGCGACTAGCGGGCAAGTACGAGCAGTACTTC. This chain connects TRBV20-1 to TRBJ2-7; 10 bases are a match to TRBD2. Germline V gene data show CDR1 as DFQATT and CDR2 as SNEGSKA (reference sequence). The CDR3 extends over 13 amino acids. Germline trimming cut 6 bases from V and 4 bases from J; bases unmatched to any gene: 6.

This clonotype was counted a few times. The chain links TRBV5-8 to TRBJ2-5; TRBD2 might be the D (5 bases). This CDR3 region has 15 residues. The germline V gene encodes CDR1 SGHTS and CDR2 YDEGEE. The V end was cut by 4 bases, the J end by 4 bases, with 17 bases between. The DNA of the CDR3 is TGTGCCAGCAGCCCCGGACTGGTGGGGAGAGAGACCCAGTACTTC. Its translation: CASSPGLVGRETQYF.

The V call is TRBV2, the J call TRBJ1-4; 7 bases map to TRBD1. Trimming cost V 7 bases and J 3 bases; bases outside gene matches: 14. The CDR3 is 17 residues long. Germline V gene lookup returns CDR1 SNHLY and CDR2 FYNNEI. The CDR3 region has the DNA TGTGCCAGCAAAGGGGGCCTGGGCACTGAAGCTAATGAAAAACTGTTTTTT. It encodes CASKGGLGTEANEKLFF.

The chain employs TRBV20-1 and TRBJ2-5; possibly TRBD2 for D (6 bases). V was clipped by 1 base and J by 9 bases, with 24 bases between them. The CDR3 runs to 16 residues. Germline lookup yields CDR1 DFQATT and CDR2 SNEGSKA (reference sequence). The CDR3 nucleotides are TGCAGTGCTAGAGTCCCCAACCGGGGGAGCAATCAGCCCCAGTACTTC. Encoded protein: CSARVPNRGSNQPQYF.

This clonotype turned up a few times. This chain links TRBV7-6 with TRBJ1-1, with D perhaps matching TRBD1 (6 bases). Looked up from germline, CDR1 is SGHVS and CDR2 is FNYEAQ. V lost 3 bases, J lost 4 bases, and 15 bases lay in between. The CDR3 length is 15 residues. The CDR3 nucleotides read TGTGCCAGCAGCTTGCAGCCACAGGGTAGCACTGAAGCTTTCTTT. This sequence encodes CASSLQPQGSTEAFF. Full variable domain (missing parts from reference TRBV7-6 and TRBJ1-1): GAGVSQSPRYKVTKRGQDVALRCDPISGHVSLYWYRQALGQGPEFLTYFNYEAQQDKSGLPNDRFSAERPEGSISTLTIQRTEQRDSAMYRCASSLQPQGSTEAFFGQGTRLTVV.

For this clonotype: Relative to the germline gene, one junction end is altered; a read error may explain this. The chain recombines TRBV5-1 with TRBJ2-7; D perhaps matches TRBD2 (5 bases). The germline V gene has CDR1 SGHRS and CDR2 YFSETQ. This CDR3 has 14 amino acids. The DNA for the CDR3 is TGCGCCAGCAGCTTGGGGCTAGCTGTTTACGAGCTGTACTTC. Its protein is CASSLGLAVYELYF.

CDR3 residues: CASPTGAYYEQYF. CDR3 nucleotide sequence: TGCGCCAGTCCGACAGGGGCGTACTACGAGCAGTACTTC. V usage is TRBV10-1 and J usage is TRBJ2-7; 8 bases fit TRBD1. V was clipped by 9 bases and J by 3 bases; unmatched bases: 7. Germline CDR1 is WNHNN and CDR2 is SYGVQD (reference sequence). The CDR3 is made up of 13 amino acids.

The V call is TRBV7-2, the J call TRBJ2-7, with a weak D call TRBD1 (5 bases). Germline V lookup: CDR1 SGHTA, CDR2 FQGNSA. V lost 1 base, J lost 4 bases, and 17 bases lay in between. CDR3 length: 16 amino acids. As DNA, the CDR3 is TGTGCCAGCAGCTTAGACGGCACAGGCAGAATTTACGAGCAGTACTTC. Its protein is CASSLDGTGRIYEQYF.

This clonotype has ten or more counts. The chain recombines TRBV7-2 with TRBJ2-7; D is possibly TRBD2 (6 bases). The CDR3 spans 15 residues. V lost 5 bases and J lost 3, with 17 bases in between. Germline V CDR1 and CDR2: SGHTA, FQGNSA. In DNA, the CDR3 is TGTGCCAGCAGCCCAAAGGCGGGGAGTTACTACGAGCAGTACTTC. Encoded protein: CASSPKAGSYYEQYF.

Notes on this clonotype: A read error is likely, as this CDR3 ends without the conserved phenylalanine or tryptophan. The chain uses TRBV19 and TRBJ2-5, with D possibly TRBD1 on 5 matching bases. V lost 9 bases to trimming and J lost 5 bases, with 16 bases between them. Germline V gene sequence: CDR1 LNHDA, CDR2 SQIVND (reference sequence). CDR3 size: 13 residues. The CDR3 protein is CASSLQGWETQYL. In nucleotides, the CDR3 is TGTGCCAGCAGCCTCCAGGGTTGGGAGACCCAGTACCTC.

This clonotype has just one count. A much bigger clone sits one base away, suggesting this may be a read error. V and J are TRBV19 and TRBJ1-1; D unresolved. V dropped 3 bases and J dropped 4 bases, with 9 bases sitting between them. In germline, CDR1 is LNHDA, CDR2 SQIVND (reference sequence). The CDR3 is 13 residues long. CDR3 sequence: CASSMKRSTEAFF. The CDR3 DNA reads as TGTGCCAGTAGTATGAAAAGGAGCACTGAAGCTTTCTTT. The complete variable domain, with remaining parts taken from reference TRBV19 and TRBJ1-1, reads DGGITQSPKYLFRKEGQNVTLSCEQNLNHDAMYWYRQDPGQGLRLIYYSQIVNDFQKGDIAEGYSVSREKKESFPLTVTSAQKNPTAFYLCASSMKRSTEAFFGQGTRLTVV.

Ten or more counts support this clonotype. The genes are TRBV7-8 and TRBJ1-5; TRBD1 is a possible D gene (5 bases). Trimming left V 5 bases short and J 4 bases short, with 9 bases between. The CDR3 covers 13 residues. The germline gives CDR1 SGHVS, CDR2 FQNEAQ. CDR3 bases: TGTGCCAGCAGCAATACAGGAAATCAGCCCCAGCATTTT. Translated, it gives CASSNTGNQPQHF.

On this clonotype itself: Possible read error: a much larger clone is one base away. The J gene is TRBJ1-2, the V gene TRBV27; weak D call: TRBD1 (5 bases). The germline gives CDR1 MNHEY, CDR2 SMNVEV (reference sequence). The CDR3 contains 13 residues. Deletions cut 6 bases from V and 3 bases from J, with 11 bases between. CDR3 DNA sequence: TGTGCCAGCAGAGCCGGGACCGACTATGGCTACACCTTC. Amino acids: CASRAGTDYGYTF.

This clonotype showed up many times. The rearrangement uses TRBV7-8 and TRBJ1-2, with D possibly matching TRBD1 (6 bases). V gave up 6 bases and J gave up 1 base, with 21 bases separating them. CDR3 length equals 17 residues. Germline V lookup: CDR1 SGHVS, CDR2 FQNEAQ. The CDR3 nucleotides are TGTGCCAGCAGAGCTAGGGCAGGGGATGGGATTAACTATGGCTACACCTTC. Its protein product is CASRARAGDGINYGYTF. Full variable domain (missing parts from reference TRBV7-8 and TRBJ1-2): GAGVSQSPRYKVAKRGQDVALRCDPISGHVSLFWYQQALGQGPEFLTYFQNEAQLDKSGLPSDRFFAERPEGSVSTLKIQRTQQEDSAVYLCASRARAGDGINYGYTFGSGTRLTVV.

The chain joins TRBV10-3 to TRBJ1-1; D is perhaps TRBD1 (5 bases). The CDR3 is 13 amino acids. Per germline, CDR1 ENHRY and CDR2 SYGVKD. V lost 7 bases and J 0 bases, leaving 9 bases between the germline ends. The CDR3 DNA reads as TGTGCCATCATGGGGGTCATGAACACTGAAGCTTTCTTT. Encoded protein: CAIMGVMNTEAFF.

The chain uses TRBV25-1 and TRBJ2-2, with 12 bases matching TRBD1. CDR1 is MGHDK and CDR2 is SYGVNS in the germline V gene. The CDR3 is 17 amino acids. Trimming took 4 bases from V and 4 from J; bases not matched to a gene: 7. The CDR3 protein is CASSGGQGALITGELFF. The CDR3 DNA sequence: TGTGCCAGCAGTGGGGGACAGGGGGCGCTAATCACCGGGGAGCTGTTTTTT.

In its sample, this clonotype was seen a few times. The CDR3 spells CASSQGIYRGGLEHQPQHF. The CDR3 bases are TGTGCCAGCAGCCAAGGTATCTACAGGGGCGGACTAGAACATCAGCCCCAGCATTTT. The V call is TRBV11-2, the J call TRBJ1-5, with 7 bases matching TRBD1. In germline, CDR1 is SGHAT, CDR2 FQNNGV. The ends lost 5 bases at V and 5 bases at J; junction bases unmatched: 21. CDR3 size: 19 residues.

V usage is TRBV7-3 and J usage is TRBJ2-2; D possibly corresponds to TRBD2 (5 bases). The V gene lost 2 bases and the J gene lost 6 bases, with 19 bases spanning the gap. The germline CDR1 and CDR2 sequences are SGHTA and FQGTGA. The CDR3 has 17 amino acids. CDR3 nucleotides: TGTGCCAGCAGCTTACTGAGGATTCTAGCAACCCCCGGGGAGCTGTTTTTT. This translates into CASSLLRILATPGELFF. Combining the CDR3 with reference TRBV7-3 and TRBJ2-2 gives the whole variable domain GAGVSQTPSNKVTEKGKYVELRCDPISGHTALYWYRQSLGQGPEFLIYFQGTGAADDSGLPNDRFFAVRPEGSVSTLKIQRTERGDSAVYLCASSLLRILATPGELFFGEGSRLTVL.

The CDR3 DNA sequence: TGTGCCAGCAGCGTTGACGCCAGGGATAACTATGGCTACACCTTC. It translates to CASSVDARDNYGYTF. The chain joins TRBV25-1 to TRBJ1-2; D is possibly TRBD1 (5 bases). The CDR3 totals 15 residues. Germline CDR1 is MGHDK and CDR2 is SYGVNS. Trimming cost V 6 bases and J 1 base, with 15 bases left between them.

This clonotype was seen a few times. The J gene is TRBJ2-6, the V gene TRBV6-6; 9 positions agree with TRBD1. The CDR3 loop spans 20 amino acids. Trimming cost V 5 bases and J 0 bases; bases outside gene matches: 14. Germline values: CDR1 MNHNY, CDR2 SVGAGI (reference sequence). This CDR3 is CASSAGSTGGLLSGANVLTF. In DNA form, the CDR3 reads TGTGCCAGCAGTGCCGGATCGACAGGGGGGCTCCTCTCTGGGGCCAACGTCCTGACTTTC.

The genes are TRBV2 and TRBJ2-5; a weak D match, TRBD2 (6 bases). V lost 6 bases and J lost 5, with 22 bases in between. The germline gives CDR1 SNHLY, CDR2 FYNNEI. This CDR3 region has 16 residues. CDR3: CASSKSGSIDNETQYF. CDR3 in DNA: TGTGCCAGCAGCAAAAGCGGGTCTATCGACAATGAGACCCAGTACTTC.

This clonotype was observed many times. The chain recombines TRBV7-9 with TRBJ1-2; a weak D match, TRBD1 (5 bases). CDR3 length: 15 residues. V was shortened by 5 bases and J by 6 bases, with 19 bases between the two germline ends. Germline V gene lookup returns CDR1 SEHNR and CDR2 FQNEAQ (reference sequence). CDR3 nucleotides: TGTGCCAGCAGCCCACCCACCGACAGCGTTCATGGCTACACCTTC. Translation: CASSPPTDSVHGYTF.

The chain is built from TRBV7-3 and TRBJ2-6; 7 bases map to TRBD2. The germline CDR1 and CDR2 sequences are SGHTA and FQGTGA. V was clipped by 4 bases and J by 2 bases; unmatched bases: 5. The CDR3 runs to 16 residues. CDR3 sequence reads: CASSSGGNTGANVLTF. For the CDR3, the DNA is TGTGCCAGCAGCTCCGGGGGGAACACTGGGGCCAACGTCCTGACTTTC.

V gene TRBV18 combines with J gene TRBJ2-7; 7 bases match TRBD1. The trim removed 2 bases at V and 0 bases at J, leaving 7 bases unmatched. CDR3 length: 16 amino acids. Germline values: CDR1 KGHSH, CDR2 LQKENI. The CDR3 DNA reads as TGTGCCAGCTCACCAAGGACAGGCCAGAGCTCCTACGAGCAGTACTTC. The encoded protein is CASSPRTGQSSYEQYF.

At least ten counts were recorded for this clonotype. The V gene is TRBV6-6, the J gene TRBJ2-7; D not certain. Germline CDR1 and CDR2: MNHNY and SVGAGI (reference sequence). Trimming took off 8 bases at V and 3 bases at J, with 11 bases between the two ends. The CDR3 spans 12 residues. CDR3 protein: CASLGRHYEQYF. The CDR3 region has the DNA TGTGCCAGCTTAGGCAGACACTACGAGCAGTACTTC.

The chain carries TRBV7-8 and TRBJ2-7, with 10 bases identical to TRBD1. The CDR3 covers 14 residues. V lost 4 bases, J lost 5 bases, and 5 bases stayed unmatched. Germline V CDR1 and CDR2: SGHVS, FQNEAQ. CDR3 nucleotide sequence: TGTGCCAGCAGCTACTTGACAGGGGGCCACGAGCAGTACTTC. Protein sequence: CASSYLTGGHEQYF.

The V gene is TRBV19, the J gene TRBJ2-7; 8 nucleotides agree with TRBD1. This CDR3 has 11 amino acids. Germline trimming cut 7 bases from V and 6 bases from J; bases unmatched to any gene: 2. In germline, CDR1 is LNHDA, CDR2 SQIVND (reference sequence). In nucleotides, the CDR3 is TGTGCCAGTATTACAGGGGGCGAGCAGTACTTC. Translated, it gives CASITGGEQYF.

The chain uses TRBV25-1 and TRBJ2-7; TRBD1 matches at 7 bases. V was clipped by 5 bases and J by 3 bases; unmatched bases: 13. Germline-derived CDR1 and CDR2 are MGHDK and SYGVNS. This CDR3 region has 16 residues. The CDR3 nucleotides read TGTGCCAGCAGTTCCTCTCGACAGGGAGAAATCTACGAGCAGTACTTC. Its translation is CASSSSRQGEIYEQYF.

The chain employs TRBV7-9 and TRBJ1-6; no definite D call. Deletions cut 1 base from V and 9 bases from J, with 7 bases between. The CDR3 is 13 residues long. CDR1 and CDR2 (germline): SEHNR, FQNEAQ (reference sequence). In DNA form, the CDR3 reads TGTGCCAGCAGCTTAGTCGTCGGTTCACCCCTCCACTTT. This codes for CASSLVVGSPLHF.